This TCR beta chain was sequenced during a study of cytomegalovirus exposure and HLA in healthy donors (dated by TCRdb to 2015 to 2018). About the full investigation: An earlier analysis of several hundred of the donors reported 276 Gb of sequence data and 95 million to 120 million unique TCR beta sequences obtained from approximately 180 million T cells. About 280 gigabases of sequencing data and 70 million to 100 million unique TCR sequences made up an early release that covered approximately 700 HLA-typed donors. Among the roughly 390 genotyped donors, approximately 76% belonged to the genetic ancestry cluster associated with self-reported Caucasian donors. The aim of the study was to test whether cataloging public T cell receptors could identify signatures of past pathogen exposure. The study profiled the T cell repertoires of hundreds of subjects by immunosequencing and related them to cytomegalovirus serostatus. A separate validation cohort of over 95 different subjects was used in addition to the roughly 640-subject first cohort. High-throughput TCR immunosequencing, statistical association of individual TCRs with disease status, and machine learning were combined to predict cytomegalovirus infection status. A later analysis re-examined previously published TCR beta repertoires from about 700 donors and added high-resolution HLA genotyping to investigate patterns of TCR occurrence. In the later analysis, no new phenotypic data were used to find candidate immune exposures; instead, reliance was placed on TCR beta sequences and their occurrence across donors. An earlier analysis of 587 of the donors used high-throughput TCR beta sequencing to judge whether each TCR beta V gene segment behaved as functional or pseudogenic. Donor age, sex, ethnicity and CMV serostatus were collected together with the repertoire data. Genome-wide SNP genotypes for about 60% of the 666 donors were used in a later genetic analysis, which treated that subset as a discovery cohort. All discovery cohort repertoires had been generated on a single sequencing platform. HLA typing included class I and class II loci at four-digit resolution. The number of typed donors differed by locus: about 620-630 for A, B, C, DRB1 and DQB1; 522 for DQA1; roughly 600 for DPA1; and 450 to 480 for DPB1. Four or five DR-DQ haplotypes were handled as single units for association and clustering, since linkage in the cohort was strong. On average, 235,054 unique TCR beta nucleotide sequences were sequenced per donor among fewer than 500 genotyped donors of the cohort, with roughly 19% of those sequences being non-productive.

The cohort was made up of roughly 670 healthy bone marrow donors. At the time of sampling, all cohort members were nominally healthy, though unrecorded immune exposures were likely present. The donor was CMV seronegative and was included in the group of 352 seronegative cohort members. Every donor gave a peripheral blood sample, and the peripheral blood mononuclear cells from that sample were used for TCR beta sequencing. Genomic DNA was extracted from the blood cell samples with the Qiagen DNeasy Blood Extraction Kit. Library preparation used the immunoSEQ multiplex PCR assay. A mixture of 60 forward primers for TCR Vbeta segments and 13 reverse primers for TCR Jbeta segments was used in the multiplex PCR. A multiplex PCR assay on genomic DNA amplified the CDR3 region of rearranged TCR beta genes. The amplified TCR beta libraries were sequenced on the Illumina HiSeq System as 87-base-pair reads. From the authors' description of their analysis: A later analysis tallied some 79 million unique TCR beta chains across the 700 or so repertoires, and some 10 million of those chains were shared by two or more donors. A nearest-neighbor algorithm error-corrected the raw reads and collapsed the reads into unique sequences, merging closely related sequences to remove PCR and sequencing errors. V, D and J gene segments were assigned by aligning CDR3 sequences to IMGT reference sequences. For a sequence to be retained, at least a six-nucleotide match to both a V gene segment and a J gene segment was required. Rearrangements were classified as productive when the CDR3 lacked stop codons and remained in frame with V and J, and all other rearrangements were classified as non-productive. Following IMGT convention, CDR3 was defined as the stretch from the second conserved V-encoded cysteine up to the conserved J-encoded phenylalanine. The earlier analysis of about 610 of the donors excluded any sequence lacking an unambiguous match to a single V gene segment. In an earlier analysis of some 590 of the donors, V segments were called functional above 56.7% productive rearrangements and were called segregating when the between-donor standard deviation exceeded 5%. A statistical classification framework was built for diagnosing cytomegalovirus status from the catalog of TCR beta chain sequences. In a later analysis, TCR nucleotide sequences were compared against IMGT/GENE-DB human TR gene sequences so that V and J genes could be assigned. The TCRdist pipeline was used in a later analysis to assign CDR3 sequences and most-parsimonious VDJ recombination scenarios. A later analysis defined each TCR beta chain by its CDR3 amino acid sequence plus V-gene family, and excluded reads lacking a unique V-gene family. A later analysis removed several hundred highly shared, low-generation-probability nucleotide sequences to deal with suspected cross-contamination and a sequencing artifact. In a later analysis, a clonal expansion index for each public chain was calculated from normalized within-repertoire ranks of inferred template counts. In a later analysis, generation probabilities were computed with a VDJ recombination model fitted to out-of-frame rearrangements, and the resulting probabilities were checked against IGoR. In a later analysis, TCR-TCR, TCR-HLA and TCR-CMV co-occurrence was scored with hypergeometric tests, and a repertoire-size bias correction was applied to TCR pairs. False discovery rates were estimated in a later analysis by permuting HLA or CMV assignments 20 times. In a later analysis, co-occurring TCRs were grouped using DBSCAN, and TCRdist sequence similarity was added for clustering within HLA-allele-positive subsets. For co-occurrence clustering, repertoires with fewer than 30,000 or more than 120,000 public chains were excluded, along with five repertoires with anomalous nucleotide sharing. In its TCRdb copy, this immuneACCESS table keeps in-frame sequences only and misses some clones. Where compared with another copy, unresolved V genes explain less than half of these, and the others have no known cause. V and J calls and clone size are copied from that table; D and trimming were computed from the DNA. The sample profile shows 150,000 to 200,000 clones; over 60% of them were found once. The leading ten clones occupy 4.5% to 6% of the sample.

Findings and caveats that apply to the study as a whole: Because the 87-base-pair reads could not distinguish some IMGT-functional V segments, including TRBV6-2 and TRBV6-3, those segments were excluded. The authors suggested that the approach could potentially be generalized to other disease states and immunological phenotypes. Roughly uniform sequencing depth across donors was assumed in presence/absence analyses, although this assumption may not hold. This cohort had only TCR beta chains sequenced, and the lack of alpha or paired-chain data limited which features could be detected. According to a later genetic analysis, donors in an Asian-associated ancestry cluster had fewer N-insertions in productive TCRs than the approximately 670-donor mean. Several of the top co-occurrence clusters appeared to be linked to parvovirus B19, influenza, CMV and Epstein-Barr virus, according to a later analysis. According to a later analysis, TCR association rates differed among HLA loci, with DRB1 alleles showing the most associated TCRs and HLA-C alleles showing the fewest. For the cohort, immune exposure information was limited to CMV serostatus. Compared with equally common non-associated chains, HLA-associated TCR beta chains in a later analysis were more clonally expanded and had lower generation probabilities. In a later analysis, most CMV-associated TCR beta chains were found to appear HLA-restricted, with HLA associations seemingly driven largely by CMV exposure. In vitro tests confirmed that three of the cytomegalovirus-associated TCR beta chains recognize cytomegalovirus antigens. Broadly in line with IMGT annotations, most TCR beta V segments showed up in productive rearrangements about 87% or about 30% of the time in an earlier analysis of several hundred of the donors. Because some donors lacked HLA typing at each locus, the association tests relied only on the typed subset. A later analysis associated 15,000 to 20,000 TCR beta sequences with specific HLA alleles at a false discovery rate of 0.05. The classifier was reported to diagnose cytomegalovirus status with high specificity and sensitivity in both the original and validation cohorts. A cluster of highly shared sequence variants was judged likely to represent a technical artifact of the sequencing pipeline. While some public TCRs were present in many individuals, most TCR sequences turned up only very rarely across donors. Correlated functional status among segregating V segments might reflect linkage disequilibrium, but an unknown experimental factor could not be ruled out. An association between a missense DCLRE1C variant and V-gene and J-gene trimming of TCR beta chains was found in a later genetic analysis and replicated in an independent cohort. In the study, 150 to 200 TCR beta chains were listed as associated with cytomegalovirus. Seventeen rarely observed V segments, including chromosome 9 orphons, were excluded from the earlier analysis of some 590 of the donors because counts were too low. A further reported finding was that TCR beta sequences accurately predicted the HLA-A and HLA-B alleles for most subjects in the first cohort. When HLA alleles, especially DR and DQ, strongly co-occurred, attributing TCR associations to individual alleles was difficult.

Points on this clone: No cognate antigen has been identified for it. No base quality information exists; no much larger clone differs at one position.

Trimming at the junction amounts to 0 bases on V and 0 bases on J, and the germline ends lie 12 bases apart. CDR1 SGHRS and CDR2 YFSETQ were looked up in the germline V gene. Measured from the cysteine to the phenylalanine, the CDR3 is 16 residues long. Just CDR3 DNA is preserved here, 48 bases in frame from base 1. The sample was PBMCs. The chain is made from TRBV5-1 and TRBJ2-5, with TRBD2 tentatively as D gene (6 bases match). The TCR originated in a man in his forties or fifties in good health and CMV-seronegative. The nucleotides are TGCGCCAGCAGCTTGGTGGGGGGACCGTACCAAGAGACCCAGTACTTC. Protein translation: CASSLVGGPYQETQYF.